The rows below give T cell receptor beta chains drawn from one sample of a study of T cell responses to AZD1222 COVID-19 vaccine. Assay used: immunoSEQ multiplex PCR; TCRdb lists only in-frame clones, some missing. The sample shows about 140,000 clones, roughly 89% of them seen only once. Material: peripheral blood, obtained on day 0 of AZD1222 vaccination. The receptor set was obtained from an adult in good health. CDR3s include the opening cysteine and the closing phenylalanine or tryptophan. The order of the fields is J gene, V gene, CDR3 protein.

TRBJ1-1,TRBV4-1,CASSQGYRKVTEAFF
TRBJ1-5,TRBV7-2,CASSLLLIANQPQHF
TRBJ1-1,TRBV27,CASSLGNGGSRTEAFF
TRBJ2-5,TRBV20-1,CSVLGETQYF
TRBJ2-2,TRBV7-6,CASSLGLPGLAGELFF
TRBJ2-3,TRBV6-4,CASRARAGSTDTQYF
TRBJ2-1,TRBV4-1,CASGRTSGTYNEQFF
TRBJ2-7,TRBV5-1,CASSFGQPRGWQYF
TRBJ2-7,TRBV5-1,CASRFTVGGPYEQYF
TRBJ2-1,TRBV2,CASSLQGGPYNEQFF
TRBJ1-6,TRBV14,CASSQDRIEWAALHF
TRBJ1-4,TRBV5-1,CASSDPGGNEKLFF
TRBJ1-3,TRBV3-1/TRBV3-2,CASSLTDSGNTIYF
TRBJ1-5,TRBV19,CASSNREGGLNQPQHF
TRBJ2-2,TRBV5-1,CASSFLGTGNTGELFF
TRBJ1-2,TRBV6-5,CASGTGAGGYTF
TRBJ2-1,TRBV5-1,CASTGLGASGLSYNEQFF
TRBJ2-1,TRBV5-4,CASSLGGLAGKYEQFF
TRBJ1-1,TRBV5-1,CASSWDAQTEAFF
TRBJ2-1,TRBV4-1,CASSQEINIYNEQFF
TRBJ2-3,TRBV9,CASSVSGRASTDTQYF
TRBJ2-7,TRBV7-8,CASSPEWPGQIYEQYF
TRBJ2-2,TRBV5-4,CASSLGGRASGELFF
TRBJ2-1,TRBV9,CASSEGPQGMVTNEQFF
TRBJ2-3,TRBV6-5,CASSPKITDTQYF
TRBJ2-3,TRBV6-5,CASSSEGTDTQYF
TRBJ1-5,TRBV7-9,CASSLGQNQPQHF
TRBJ2-2,TRBV7-9,CASSTRLAARSDGELFF
TRBJ1-2,TRBV5-6,CASSPAGVDGYTF
TRBJ2-1,TRBV6-5,CASSTGWFNEQFF
TRBJ1-2,TRBV5-4,CASRYRGKGYGYTF
TRBJ1-5,TRBV5-7,CASSFDRGNNQPQHF
TRBJ2-2,TRBV19,CASSIGGVAGELFF
TRBJ1-2,TRBV9,CASSVEEVGYGYTF
TRBJ1-1,TRBV28,CASSWVSMNTEAFF